This TCR beta chain came from a study of PD-L1 blockade in urothelial cancer. Concerning this clone itself: Its antigen is not known.

Spike-ins of synthetic TCR analog templates went into each PCR. Repertoires were generated with immunoSEQ multiplex PCR, while TCRdb's copy carries only in-frame clones and drops some. The sample carries around 40,000 clones, 80% to 90% recorded once. V lost 4 bases to trimming and J lost 4 bases, with 22 bases between them. The CDR3 has 17 amino acids. CDR1 is SGHRS and CDR2 is YFSETQ in the germline V gene. Study results and limitations: Below-median blood TCR clonality before treatment forecast better survival.

The sample was PBMCs, taken around atezolizumab (anti-PD-L1) treatment. This TCR derives from a man between 60 and 70 years old with urothelial cancer. The chain carries TRBV5-1 and TRBJ2-3; D may be TRBD1 (6 bases). The CDR3 here is CASSRGATGGKSDTQYF. The CDR3 DNA reads TGCGCCAGCAGCCGGGGAGCGACAGGTGGGAAATCAGATACGCAGTATTTT.